The TCR beta chain described here comes from a study of shared clonotypes between healthy human individuals. Study outcomes and limitations: Larger richness was generally estimated for naive than memory subsets. Expectations were that clonotype sharing among donors would be affected by sequencing depth.

CDR1 and CDR2 (germline): SGHTA, FQGNSA. The germline V and J ends were trimmed by 4 bases and 0 bases, with 13 bases remaining between them. The CDR3 has 15 amino acids. In its sample, this clone was seen once. The antigen remains undetermined. It was across several immunoSEQ plates that each subset's genomic DNA was evenly split. Libraries were prepared by immunoSEQ multiplex PCR; TCRdb keeps only in-frame clonotypes and omits some of them. The top ten clones hold 0.13% of a sample with more than 2 million clones, 95% of them seen once. The donors, healthy adults who were HIV-negative, had experienced no recent acute infections or vaccinations.

Sequenced: naive CD4+ T cells sorted from blood. Subset denoted: CD45RA+ positively selected. The chain couples TRBV7-2 to TRBJ2-7; tentative D call: TRBD2 (6 bases). The receptor was derived from a man between 18 and 29 years old in good health. DNA for the CDR3: TGTGCCAGCAGCTCAAGCGGGTACAGCTCCTACGAGCAGTACTTC. Its protein product is CASSSSGYSSYEQYF.